A single sample gave rise to the 20 T cell receptor beta chains below, sequenced in a study of Graves' ophthalmopathy and Graves' hyperthyroidism (dated by TCRdb to 2017 to 2018). Sequencing took place on an Illumina HiSeq 2000. TCR beta CDR3 regions were amplified from RNA transcripts for repertoire sequencing. The first round was an RT-PCR using HTBI primers with the Qiagen OneStep RT-PCR kit, and this first round was followed by a second-round multiplex PCR, then size selection and purification. The public reads were reanalyzed by TCRdb: fastp trimming at Q25, MiXCR alignment, in-frame beta chains only. Every entry covers one CDR3 protein and lists the most common genes and DNA from its rows. The sample table holds around 520,000 distinct CDR3 sequences, of which about 40% were seen once. The ten largest account for around 4.6% of the sample. Sequencing was done on a sample of peripheral blood or thyroid tissue (not recorded which). The receptors shown here come from an adult man with Graves' hyperthyroidism.

As to this clonotype: Compared with germline, one end of the junction differs, possibly owing to a read error. The chain joins TRBV24-1 to TRBJ1-5; D remains ambiguous. The CDR3 extends over 13 amino acids. Germline loops: CDR1 KGHDR, CDR2 SFDVKD. The DNA of the CDR3 is TGTGCCAGCAGTTTAGCAGTTCGCCAGCCCCAGCATTTT. This sequence encodes CASSLAVRQPQHF.

This clonotype was seen repeatedly, ten times or more. The chain combines TRBV7-9 with TRBJ1-1; TRBD1 agrees at 8 bases. Germline V gene data show CDR1 as SEHNR and CDR2 as FQNEAQ (reference sequence). After removal of 6 bases from V and 0 bases from J, the junction contained 6 bases not matched to a gene. The CDR3 runs to 15 residues. CDR3 DNA: TGTGCCAGCAGTCGAACAGGGGGATTGAACACTGAAGCTTTCTTT. Translation: CASSRTGGLNTEAFF.

J is TRBJ2-3 and V is TRBV7-3, with TRBD2 identical over 9 bases. Trimming took 10 bases from V and 2 from J; bases not matched to a gene: 13. This CDR3 has 16 residues. Germline V CDR1 and CDR2: SGHTA, FQGTGA. This CDR3 reads CAIGESTSGYTDTQYF. The CDR3, as DNA: TGTGCCATCGGTGAGTCGACTAGCGGCTACACAGATACGCAGTATTTT.

The table lists this clonotype with many counts. V is TRBV5-1 and J is TRBJ2-5, with a tentative D call TRBD2 (6 bases). Trimming stripped 0 bases from V and 5 bases from J, with 11 bases between. CDR3 size: 14 residues. Germline V lookup: CDR1 SGHRS, CDR2 YFSETQ. CDR3 loop: CASSLAIAAETQYF. The CDR3 region has the DNA TGCGCCAGCAGCTTGGCTATAGCGGCGGAGACCCAGTACTTC.

This clonotype was detected a few times. The chain employs TRBV5-5 and TRBJ1-5, with D uncertain. Germline assignment: CDR1 SGHKS and CDR2 YYEKEE (reference sequence). The CDR3 totals 15 residues. V was trimmed by 0 bases and J by 6 bases, leaving 13 bases between them. The CDR3 sequence: CASSLVFGYGQPQHF. The CDR3 DNA is TGTGCCAGCAGCTTGGTGTTTGGGTACGGTCAGCCCCAGCATTTT. The full variable domain, completed using reference TRBV5-5 and TRBJ1-5, is DAGVTQSPTHLIKTRGQQVTLRCSPISGHKSVSWYQQVLGQGPQFIFQYYEKEERGRGNFPDRFSARQFPNYSSELNVNALLLGDSALYLCASSLVFGYGQPQHFGDGTRLSIL.

The rearrangement links TRBV7-8 to TRBJ2-5; 13 positions agree with TRBD2. This CDR3 spans 19 amino acids. Losses at the gene ends were 5 bases for V and 3 bases for J; bases not matched to a gene: 15. Germline CDR1 is SGHVS and CDR2 is FQNEAQ. The CDR3 spells CASSLRGFGGLAGKETQYF. In DNA form, the CDR3 reads TGTGCCAGCAGCCTCAGGGGCTTCGGGGGACTAGCGGGGAAAGAGACCCAGTACTTC.

This clonotype was seen more than once but under ten times. It may be a read error: a sequence one base away is much more abundant. The genes are TRBV12-3 or TRBV12-4 and TRBJ1-5; D unresolved. CDR3 size: 12 residues. The CDR3 bases are TGTGCCGGCAGTTTATCTCGGCAGCCCCAGCATTTT. Translation: CAGSLSRQPQHF.

The gene calls are TRBV19 and TRBJ2-2; D is ambiguous. This CDR3 is 13 amino acids long. The germline V gene has CDR1 LNHDA and CDR2 SQIVND (reference sequence). Trimming stripped 5 bases from V and 7 bases from J, with 11 bases between. The CDR3 DNA is TGTGCCAGTAGTCGCAGTCTCCACGGGGAGCTGTTTTTT. Protein sequence: CASSRSLHGELFF. Full variable domain (missing parts from reference TRBV19 and TRBJ2-2): DGGITQSPKYLFRKEGQNVTLSCEQNLNHDAMYWYRQDPGQGLRLIYYSQIVNDFQKGDIAEGYSVSREKKESFPLTVTSAQKNPTAFYLCASSRSLHGELFFGEGSRLTVL.

V usage is TRBV30 and J usage is TRBJ1-1; the D gene is possibly TRBD1 (5 bases). CDR3 size: 11 residues. Per the germline V gene, CDR1 is GTSNPN and CDR2 is SVGIG (reference sequence). The chain's CDR3 is CARGGNTEAFF. In DNA, the CDR3 is TGTGCAAGGGGCGGGAACACTGAAGCTTTCTTT.

This clonotype occurred many times. The chain uses TRBV13 and TRBJ1-1; 10 bases line up with TRBD1. Germline values: CDR1 PRHDT, CDR2 FYEKMQ (reference sequence). The CDR3 contains 16 residues. Losses at the gene ends were 5 bases for V and 5 bases for J; bases not matched to a gene: 11. This chain's CDR3 is CASSRVDRGLITEAFF. Written as DNA, the CDR3 is TGTGCCAGCAGCCGCGTTGACAGGGGGCTTATAACTGAAGCTTTCTTT.

The chain has TRBV10-3 and TRBJ2-5, with D tentatively TRBD2 (6 bases). This CDR3 comprises 13 residues. Germline CDR1 is ENHRY and CDR2 is SYGVKD. Deletions cut 3 bases from V and 5 bases from J, with 10 bases between. This CDR3 reads CAISEEGRETQYF. The CDR3 DNA reads as TGTGCCATCAGTGAAGAGGGGAGGGAGACCCAGTACTTC.

The J gene is TRBJ2-2, the V gene TRBV7-9; possibly TRBD2 for D (7 bases). The CDR3 runs to 16 residues. CDR1 is SEHNR and CDR2 is FQNEAQ in the germline V gene (reference sequence). V lost 5 bases and J 2 bases, leaving 15 bases between the germline ends. In nucleotides, the CDR3 is TGTGCCAGCAGCCCAAGAGGGGGGGAAAACACCGGGGAGCTGTTTTTT. It translates to CASSPRGGENTGELFF.

The chain couples TRBV2 to TRBJ2-2, with D perhaps TRBD1 or TRBD2 (5 bases each). V shed 5 bases and J shed 6 bases, with 19 bases lying between them. The CDR3 spans 16 residues. CDR1 SNHLY and CDR2 FYNNEI come from the germline V gene. This CDR3 is CASSPLHGGNPGELFF. CDR3 coding DNA: TGTGCCAGCAGTCCTCTTCATGGGGGAAACCCCGGGGAGCTGTTTTTT.

In its sample, this clonotype was seen once. V gene TRBV29-1 combines with J gene TRBJ1-2; D is perhaps TRBD1 (6 bases). The germline gives CDR1 SQVTM, CDR2 ANQGSEA. The ends were cut back, 2 bases at V and 6 bases at J, with 16 bases in the middle. The CDR3 sequence is 14 residues long. CDR3 region: CSVETGGQGDGYTF. In DNA form, the CDR3 reads TGCAGCGTTGAAACGGGGGGGCAGGGCGATGGCTACACCTTC.

This clonotype was picked up many times. The gene calls are TRBV7-2 and TRBJ2-7; TRBD1 is a possible D gene (5 bases). This CDR3 is 17 amino acids long. With 3 bases removed from V and 0 bases from J, the gap between germline ends came to 18 bases. Germline CDR1 SGHTA, CDR2 FQGNSA. In nucleotides, the CDR3 is TGTGCCAGCAGCTTGACCGCCACAGGAGCCTTCTCCTACGAGCAGTACTTC. Protein sequence: CASSLTATGAFSYEQYF. The entire variable domain, with the rest obtained from reference TRBV7-2 and TRBJ2-7, is as follows: GAGVSQSPSNKVTEKGKDVELRCDPISGHTALYWYRQSLGQGLEFLIYFQGNSAPDKSGLPSDRFSAERTGGSVSTLTIQRTQQEDSAVYLCASSLTATGAFSYEQYFGPGTRLTVT.

The sample holds many counts of this clonotype. The chain recombines TRBV19 with TRBJ2-7, with 9 bases identical to TRBD2. The CDR3 length is 14 residues. V dropped 3 bases and J dropped 3; count of bases not matched to a gene: 3. The germline CDR1 and CDR2 sequences are LNHDA and SQIVND (reference sequence). CDR3 residues: CASSILAGNYEQYF. Written as DNA, the CDR3 is TGTGCCAGTAGTATTCTAGCGGGGAACTACGAGCAGTACTTC. Supplemented by reference TRBV19 and TRBJ2-7, the full variable domain reads DGGITQSPKYLFRKEGQNVTLSCEQNLNHDAMYWYRQDPGQGLRLIYYSQIVNDFQKGDIAEGYSVSREKKESFPLTVTSAQKNPTAFYLCASSILAGNYEQYFGPGTRLTVT.

In this sample, this clonotype turned up a few times. The J gene is TRBJ2-7, the V gene TRBV11-3; weak D call: TRBD2 (6 bases). Germline CDR1 reads SGHNT; CDR2 reads YENEEA. This CDR3 has 19 residues. Trimming shortened V by 3 bases and J by 4 bases, and 28 bases separated the two germline ends. The DNA for the CDR3 is TGTGCCAGCAGCTTGGTTGCGGGCGAGGGAGGTAAGGTAGGGTACGAGCAGTACTTC. Its translation: CASSLVAGEGGKVGYEQYF.

This clonotype occurred once. V usage is TRBV25-1 and J usage is TRBJ2-5; D gene unclear. The CDR3 runs to 13 residues. Germline V CDR1 and CDR2: MGHDK, SYGVNS. The DNA of the CDR3 is TGTCCCACCTCCATGGACGCCAGAGAGACCCAGTACTTC. Protein: CPTSMDARETQYF.

On this clonotype: A read error is possible here, since a much larger clone lies one base away. This chain joins TRBV7-9 and TRBJ2-2, with unresolved D. The CDR3 has 13 residues. Germline lookup yields CDR1 SEHNR and CDR2 FQNEAQ (reference sequence). Written as DNA, the CDR3 is TGTGCCAACAGCTTGAGGACGACCGGGGAGCTGTTTTTT. Its protein is CANSLRTTGELFF.

The sample holds a few counts of this clonotype. V is TRBV20-1 and J is TRBJ2-5; possible D gene TRBD2, 6 bases. V lost 3 bases and J 3 bases, leaving 17 bases between the germline ends. The CDR3 has 15 amino acids. Per germline, CDR1 DFQATT and CDR2 SNEGSKA (reference sequence). The CDR3 coding sequence is TGCAGTGCTAGGCGTATCGGGAGATGGGAAGAGACCCAGTACTTC. It encodes CSARRIGRWEETQYF.